Listed here are 15 T cell receptor beta chains from one sample, sequenced in a study of cytomegalovirus exposure and HLA in healthy donors. Profiled with immunoSEQ multiplex PCR; TCRdb holds only in-frame clones, not every one. In the table there are roughly 100,000 clones, 88% of which are singletons. What was sequenced was PBMCs. The source of these receptors is a woman between 18 and 30 years old in good health and CMV-seropositive.

The chain links TRBV5-4 to TRBJ1-2; 7 bases are shared with TRBD1. This CDR3 is built from 11 residues. V gave up 3 bases and J gave up 10 bases; unmatched junction bases: 3. CDR1 and CDR2 (germline): SGHNT, YYREEE (reference sequence). The DNA for the CDR3 is TGTGCCAGCAGCTGGGACAGTCACTACACCTTC. Translated: CASSWDSHYTF.

By sample share, this clone is medium-sized. The chain has TRBV28 and TRBJ2-7; 9 nucleotides line up with TRBD1. The germline gives CDR1 MDHEN, CDR2 SYDVKM. J gave up 2 bases and V 7 bases, and 6 bases lay outside the gene matches. CDR3 size: 14 residues. The CDR3 DNA sequence: TGTGCCAGCACTCGGGACAGGGTACCCTACGAGCAGTACGTC. It is translated as CASTRDRVPYEQYV.

CDR3 sequence (DNA): TGTGCCAGCAGCAAAATGACAGGGGGCGCGGAGACCCAGTACTTC. Translation gives CASSKMTGGAETQYF. The chain employs TRBV7-9 and TRBJ2-5; the match to TRBD1 covers 10 bases. The CDR3 loop spans 15 amino acids. Germline-derived CDR1 and CDR2 are SEHNR and FQNEAQ (reference sequence). With V trimmed by 5 bases and J by 5 bases, 8 bases remained unmatched. Looking up the rest from reference TRBV7-9 and TRBJ2-5 gives the full variable domain: DTGVSQNPRHKITKRGQNVTFRCDPISEHNRLYWYRQTLGQGPEFLTYFQNEAQLEKSRLLSDRFSAERPKGSFSTLEIQRTEQGDSAMYLCASSKMTGGAETQYFGPGTRLLVL.

The genes are TRBV10-2 and TRBJ2-7; possible D gene TRBD1, 6 bases. CDR1 WSHSY and CDR2 SAAADI come from the germline V gene. The V and J ends lost 4 bases and 3 bases respectively, with 10 bases between them. The CDR3 consists of 13 residues. The CDR3 region is CASSARDIYEQYV. The CDR3 DNA reads TGCGCCAGCAGTGCCAGGGACATCTACGAGCAGTACGTC.

The gene calls are TRBV27 and TRBJ2-7; D gene uncertain. Trimming stripped 2 bases from V and 2 bases from J, with 7 bases between. The CDR3 runs to 13 residues. Germline loops: CDR1 MNHEY, CDR2 SMNVEV (reference sequence). CDR3 in DNA: TGTGCCAGCAGTTTAGGCCCTCCCTACGAGCAGTACTTC. As protein: CASSLGPPYEQYF.

The chain is built from TRBV7-9 and TRBJ1-4; a weak D match, TRBD1 (5 bases). V dropped 5 bases and J dropped 7 bases, with 17 bases sitting between them. The CDR3 is 15 amino acids. Germline CDR1 SEHNR, CDR2 FQNEAQ (reference sequence). The CDR3 DNA is TGTGCCAGCAGCGGGGCGGGGGTGGAGCGTGAAAAACTGTTTTTT. It specifies CASSGAGVEREKLFF.

The gene calls are TRBV5-8 and TRBJ1-5; D is unresolved. V lost 7 bases, J lost 3 bases, and 14 bases lay in between. Looked up from germline, CDR1 is SGHTS and CDR2 is YDEGEE. The CDR3 extends over 14 amino acids. CDR3 residues: CASDLQRANQPQHF. In DNA, the CDR3 is TGTGCCAGCGATCTTCAGCGGGCCAATCAGCCCCAGCATTTT.

The J gene is TRBJ2-1, the V gene TRBV28, with D maybe TRBD1 (6 bases). Germline loops: CDR1 MDHEN, CDR2 SYDVKM. Trimming pared 5 bases from V and 4 bases from J, leaving 12 bases between. The CDR3 runs 14 residues. CDR3 sequence (DNA): TGTGCCAGCAGTCTAACCGGGACATACAATGAGCAGTTCTTC. It is translated as CASSLTGTYNEQFF.

The gene calls are TRBV28 and TRBJ2-4, with 13 bases lining up with TRBD2. CDR3 length: 19 amino acids. V lost 5 bases to trimming and J lost 1 base; unmatched junction nucleotides: 11. Germline CDR1 is MDHEN and CDR2 is SYDVKM. CDR3 sequence: CASSPPLAGGPSAKNIQYF. CDR3 nucleotide sequence: TGTGCCAGCAGTCCTCCACTAGCGGGGGGGCCCTCGGCCAAAAACATTCAGTACTTC.

The genes are TRBV28 and TRBJ2-1; 10 bases are shared with TRBD1. Germline V CDR1 and CDR2: MDHEN, SYDVKM. V was clipped by 6 bases and J by 6 bases; unmatched bases: 11. This CDR3 has 16 amino acids. The chain's CDR3 is CASSYGPGQGTNEQFF. The DNA of the CDR3 is TGTGCCAGCAGCTACGGCCCGGGACAGGGGACCAATGAGCAGTTCTTC.

The V and J genes are TRBV5-4 and TRBJ1-1; TRBD1 matches at 8 bases. V lost 4 bases, J lost 2 bases, and 7 bases stayed unmatched. The CDR3 is 15 residues long. The germline V gene encodes CDR1 SGHNT and CDR2 YYREEE (reference sequence). The CDR3 loop reads CASSDIQGANTEAFF. In DNA form, the CDR3 reads TGTGCCAGCAGCGATATCCAGGGGGCTAACACTGAAGCTTTCTTT.

V usage is TRBV2 and J usage is TRBJ2-2; 13 bases are shared with TRBD2. Germline-derived CDR1 and CDR2 are SNHLY and FYNNEI. This CDR3 comprises 18 residues. Unmatched junction bases numbered 12, after V lost 6 bases and J lost 5 bases. The CDR3 sequence: CASSRTSGGAIGTGELFF. CDR3 DNA sequence: TGTGCCAGCAGCCGAACTAGCGGGGGGGCCATTGGAACCGGGGAGCTGTTTTTT.

The rearrangement links TRBV4-1 to TRBJ1-1, with TRBD1 matching over 7 bases. Germline-derived CDR1 and CDR2 are MGHRA and YSYEKL. This CDR3 is 16 amino acids long. After removal of 4 bases from V and 0 bases from J, the junction contained 8 bases not matched to a gene. The CDR3 region is CASSRFTGQMNTEAFF. DNA for the CDR3: TGCGCCAGCAGCCGTTTTACGGGACAGATGAACACTGAAGCTTTCTTT.

This clone was detected only a few times. The rearrangement uses TRBV10-2 and TRBJ2-7, with a weak D call TRBD1 (5 bases). The V and J ends lost 0 bases and 2 bases respectively, with 8 bases between them. Germline CDR1 reads WSHSY; CDR2 reads SAAADI. This CDR3 contains 14 residues. CDR3 bases: TGCGCCAGCAGTGAGTCCAGGGTCACCTACGAGCAGTACGTC. Residues: CASSESRVTYEQYV.

V usage is TRBV4-1 and J usage is TRBJ1-2; TRBD1 matches 7 bases. The junction had 7 bases not matched to a gene; V was cut back by 0 bases and J by 6 bases. Per germline, CDR1 MGHRA and CDR2 YSYEKL. This CDR3 comprises 15 residues. The DNA of the CDR3 is TGCGCCAGCAGCCAAGACAGGGGGTATCTTAATGGCTACACCTTC. The encoded protein is CASSQDRGYLNGYTF.